The T cell receptor (beta chain) under discussion was sequenced for a study of molecular identifiers for immune sequencing clone quantification (dated 2018 in TCRdb). About the investigation overall: For a replicate experiment, the RNA from either about 20,000 or 100,000 naive CD8 T cells was divided into five aliquots, and four of those aliquots went on to sequencing. This methods study benchmarked molecular-identifier clustering-based TCR repertoire sequencing (MIDCIRS) and TCR RNA copy counting, using CD8 T cells to do so. The paper as a whole reports these results and caveats: In CMV-specific effector cells, over 97% of molecules were held by clones above 20 RNA copies, whereas under 1% of molecules were held by such clones in naive cells. The naive libraries included spiked-in Jurkat TCR RNA (roughly 9 copies' worth), and this RNA is not part of the donor repertoire. When barcode sub-clustering was left out, chimeric consensus sequences inflated TCR diversity, with chimeras reaching as high as 47%. A single cell's worth of spiked-in Jurkat TCR RNA was reported detectable even among one million naive CD8 T cells. Approximately 3.3 recovered TCR RNA copies per cell were obtained by modeling, versus about 9 by digital PCR, implying a capture efficiency of approximately 30%. Identical TCR molecules sharing a barcode could cause highly expanded clone sizes to be underestimated.

Concerning this clonotype: The antigen it recognizes is unknown. One base away there is no much larger clone; base qualities are not given.

Sequences SQVTM (CDR1) and ANQGSEA (CDR2) are obtained from the germline V gene. The CDR3 measures 13 amino acids from cysteine to phenylalanine. Kept here is only the CDR3 DNA, which spans 39 bases and is read in frame from base 1. V lost 5 bases and J lost 3 bases, and the count of bases not matched to a germline gene is 6. Preparation of the library involved PCR. Instrument used: Illumina HiSeq 4000. Bulk TCR libraries were generated as previously described, with the TCR primers listed in Table S5 used. Total RNA was purified with the Qiagen AllPrep DNA/RNA kit. Before analysis, reads from multiple sequencing runs of the same library were pooled. Regarding the original processing steps: Only reads with exact TCR constant sequence were kept, trimmed to 150 nt, and grouped by their 12-nt molecular barcodes. Reads in each barcode group were sub-clustered using a 15% Levenshtein threshold, and a quality-weighted consensus sequence was built for each RNA molecule. Non-functional sequences were excluded, and lower-count sequences lying one edit away from another sequence were also excluded. Based on a fit of two negative binomial distributions, barcode sub-clusters having less than 20% of the maximum read count were discarded. TCRdb reran the public reads through fastp at Q25 and MiXCR, keeping productive beta chains. Identical CDR3 protein sequences are pooled into one entry, listed with their most common genes and DNA. TCRdb assigned the V and J calls; the authors' analysis was not used. Here the sample has 90,000 or so distinct CDR3 sequences; roughly a fifth occur a single time. The ten largest clones add up to about 0.95% of the sample.

Libraries of naive CD8 T cells were built from anywhere between roughly 18,000 and 1,000,000 sorted cells, with 10%, 30% or 50% of the purified RNA used. Naive CD8 T cells, defined as CD8+CD4-CCR7+CD45RA+, were FACS-sorted into RLT Plus buffer on a BD FACSAria II. Roughly ten TCR copies' worth of Jurkat RNA were spiked into roughly 17,000-1,100,000 naive CD8 T cell samples to test detection sensitivity. CD8 T cells were enriched using RosetteSep CD8+ T Cell Enrichment Cocktail and Ficoll-Paque, and the enriched cells then underwent ACK red cell lysis. The sequenced sample was naive CD8+ T cells from blood, with Jurkat cell RNA spiked in. The cell subset or site label on this specimen signifies: FACS-sorted CD8+CD4-CCR7+CD45RA+ naive T cells. The receptor chain draws on TRBV29-1 and TRBJ1-2, and 7 junctional nucleotides match TRBD1. The TCR originated in a human donor in good health. Some libraries in this study had Jurkat cell RNA spiked in. The CDR3 loop reads CSVLDRWDYGYTF. The bases are TGCAGCGTTTTGGACAGGTGGGACTATGGCTACACCTTC.